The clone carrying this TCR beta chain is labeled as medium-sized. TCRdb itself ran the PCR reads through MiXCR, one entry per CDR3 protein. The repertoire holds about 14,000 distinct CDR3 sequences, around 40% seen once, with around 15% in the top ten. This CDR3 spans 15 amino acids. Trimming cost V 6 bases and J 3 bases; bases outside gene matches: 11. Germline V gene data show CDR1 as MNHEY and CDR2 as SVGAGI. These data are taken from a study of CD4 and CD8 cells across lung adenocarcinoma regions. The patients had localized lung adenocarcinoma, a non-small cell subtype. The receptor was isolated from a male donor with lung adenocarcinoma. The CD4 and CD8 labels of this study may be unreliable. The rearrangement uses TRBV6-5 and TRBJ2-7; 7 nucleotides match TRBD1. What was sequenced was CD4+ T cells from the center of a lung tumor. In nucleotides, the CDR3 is TGTGCCAGCAGACTCGCCGGGACAGAGTACTACGAGCAGTACTTC. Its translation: CASRLAGTEYYEQYF.